These T cell receptor beta chains were read from a single sample in a study of blood T cell repertoires in COVID-19. TCRdb's table, derived via immunoSEQ multiplex PCR, lists solely in-frame clones and lacks some. The table records 110,000 to 150,000 clones, 75% to 90% of them present only once. Sequencing was done on a sample of peripheral blood. The origin of the receptors is a woman aged 45-65 years with acute or convalescent COVID-19. CDR3s include the opening cysteine and the closing phenylalanine or tryptophan. D genes are given only for firm matches. Clone size is shown for a subset of rows, as once, few, many or a class of expanded clone.

V gene	D gene	J gene	clone size	CDR3 DNA	CDR3 protein
TRBV24-1	-	TRBJ2-3	-	TGTGCCACCAGTGATTTTGAACAAGGACTCCTCACAGATACGCAGTATTTT	CATSDFEQGLLTDTQYF
TRBV11-2	-	TRBJ2-3	once	TGTGCCAGCAGCCGACCAGACAGTAGCACAGATACGCAGTATTTT	CASSRPDSSTDTQYF
TRBV2	TRBD1	TRBJ1-5	-	TGTGCCAGCAGCCTTCTACAGGGGAATCAGCCCCAGCATTTT	CASSLLQGNQPQHF
TRBV28	-	TRBJ2-7	-	TGTGCCAGCAGTTCTTTCCCTAGCGCCTACGAGCAGTACTTC	CASSSFPSAYEQYF
TRBV7-9	-	TRBJ2-1	-	TGTGCCAGCAGCCCCGAGGGCCTAGCAACGCAGTTCTTC	CASSPEGLATQFF
TRBV27	-	TRBJ2-1	once	TGTGCCAGCAGTCTAACGGGTCCGGTCGAAGAGCAGTTCTTC	CASSLTGPVEEQFF
TRBV15	TRBD2	TRBJ2-2	-	TGTGCCACCAGCAGAGACGTACTAGCGGGAATCGGGGAGCTGTTTTTT	CATSRDVLAGIGELFF
TRBV7-9	-	TRBJ1-1	-	TGTGCCAGCAGCAGAACACAAGAAGCTTTCTTT	CASSRTQEAFF
TRBV19	TRBD1	TRBJ2-7	-	TGTGCCAGTAGTGACCGGAAGGGGGCGCGGGCCTACGAGCAGTACTTC	CASSDRKGARAYEQYF
TRBV9	-	TRBJ1-2	-	TGTGCCAGCAGCCTGGGACAAACTTATGGCTACACCTTC	CASSLGQTYGYTF
TRBV12-3/TRBV12-4	-	TRBJ2-5	-	TGTGCCAGCAGTTCTAAAGAGACCCAGTACTTC	CASSSKETQYF
TRBV4-1	TRBD1	TRBJ2-3	-	TGCGCCAGCGCCCGACAGGGGGCGGATCCAGATACGCAGTATTTT	CASARQGADPDTQYF
TRBV6-5	-	TRBJ2-1	-	TGTGCCAGCAGTTATGCCCGGGACTTCGGCAATGAGCAGTTCTTC	CASSYARDFGNEQFF
TRBV10-3	-	TRBJ1-6	once	TGTGCCATCAGTTCGGGGTTCTATAATTCACCCCTCCACTTT	CAISSGFYNSPLHF
TRBV19	-	TRBJ2-7	-	TGTGCCACCCGCGCGGTGGAGGATGCCTACGAGCAGTACTTC	CATRAVEDAYEQYF
TRBV5-1	-	TRBJ1-6	-	TGCGCCAGCAGCTTGCACCCAGGGAATTCACCCCTCCACTTT	CASSLHPGNSPLHF
TRBV27	TRBD2	TRBJ2-1	-	TGTGCCAGCAGTTTGTCTAGCGGGGGGATCTACAATGAGCAGTTCTTC	CASSLSSGGIYNEQFF
TRBV19	TRBD1	TRBJ2-2	-	TGTGCCAGTAGTATCGGGACAGTGACCGGGGAGCTGTTTTTT	CASSIGTVTGELFF
TRBV25-1	-	TRBJ1-6	-	TGTGCCAGCAGAGAGACAGCTGAGAATTCACCCCTCCACTTT	CASRETAENSPLHF
TRBV7-8	-	TRBJ1-5	-	TGTGCCAGCAGCTTAGATTACAGCAGCAATCAGCCCCAGCATTTT	CASSLDYSSNQPQHF
TRBV11-2	-	TRBJ1-3	-	TGTGCCAGCAGCCCACAGAAGGGAAACACCATATATTTT	CASSPQKGNTIYF
TRBV7-3	TRBD2	TRBJ2-3	-	TGTGCCAGCAGCTTAATGGCTAGCGGGGCTAGCACAGATACGCAGTATTTT	CASSLMASGASTDTQYF
TRBV12-3/TRBV12-4	-	TRBJ2-7	-	TGTGCCAGCAAAAGGCGGGGCTACGAGCAGTACTTC	CASKRRGYEQYF
TRBV5-1	TRBD2	TRBJ2-2	-	TGCGCCAGCAGACTAGCGGGAGAGCACACCGGGGAGCTGTTTTTT	CASRLAGEHTGELFF
TRBV6-1	TRBD2	TRBJ2-5	-	TGTGCCAGCAGTTTAGCGGGAGGAGAGACCCAGTACTTC	CASSLAGGETQYF
TRBV7-6	TRBD1	TRBJ2-7	-	TGTGCCAGCAGCTTAGAAGGGGGCAGGGCCTACGAGCAGTACTTC	CASSLEGGRAYEQYF
TRBV6-6	-	TRBJ1-4	-	TGTGCCAGCAACCTAGGCCCCGCAACTAATGAAAAACTGTTTTTT	CASNLGPATNEKLFF
TRBV19	TRBD2	TRBJ2-7	-	TGTGCCAGTAGTATGGGGACTAGGTCACCCGAGCAGTACTTC	CASSMGTRSPEQYF
TRBV4-2	TRBD2	TRBJ2-3	-	TGTGCCAGCAGCCAAGATCTAGCGGGAGCAAGGGATACGCAGTATTTT	CASSQDLAGARDTQYF
TRBV24-1	TRBD2	TRBJ2-1	few	TGTGCCACCAGTGACCTAACTAGCGGCAAGCAGTTCTTC	CATSDLTSGKQFF
TRBV12-3/TRBV12-4	-	TRBJ2-7	-	TGTGCCAGCAGTTCCCCAGGGAACTGGGAGCAGTACTTC	CASSSPGNWEQYF
TRBV30	TRBD1	TRBJ1-4	-	TGTGCCCATCGGGGACAGGCTAATGAAAAACTGTTTTTT	CAHRGQANEKLFF
TRBV30	-	TRBJ1-2	-	TGTGCCTGGAGTGTAAGGACGGCGGGCACCTTC	CAWSVRTAGTF
TRBV10-1	-	TRBJ2-5	-	TGCGCCAGCAGTGGGGCCCATACCGACGGAGAGACCCAGTACTTC	CASSGAHTDGETQYF
TRBV6-5	-	TRBJ2-1	-	TGTGCCAGCAGTTTACTCCCGGGTAATGAGCAGTTCTTC	CASSLLPGNEQFF
TRBV7-9	-	TRBJ1-1	-	TGTGCCAGCAGCTTACCGGGGGGAACAGGGAACACTGAAGCTTTCTTT	CASSLPGGTGNTEAFF
TRBV27	-	TRBJ2-1	-	TGTGCCAGCAGTTTGAGGGCTCAGAGCTCCTACAATGAGCAGTTCTTC	CASSLRAQSSYNEQFF
TRBV7-9	-	TRBJ1-2	once	TGTGCCAGCAGCTTCGGGGGACCTAGTGATGGCTACACCTTC	CASSFGGPSDGYTF
TRBV7-9	TRBD1	TRBJ1-6	-	TGTGCCAGCAGAGACACCGGGACAGGGGAGAATTCACCCCTCCACTTT	CASRDTGTGENSPLHF
TRBV10-3	TRBD2	TRBJ2-3	-	TGTGCCATCAGTGAGGCCCTAGCGGGGCACACAGATACGCAGTATTTT	CAISEALAGHTDTQYF
TRBV6-5	-	TRBJ1-5	once	TGTGCCAGCAGCTCAGGTAGCAATCAGCCCCAGCATTTT	CASSSGSNQPQHF
TRBV6-1	TRBD1	TRBJ1-5	once	TGTGCCAGCAGTGAAGGGCAGGGGGCATGGCAGCCCCAGCATTTT	CASSEGQGAWQPQHF
TRBV6-5	-	TRBJ1-4	-	TGTGCCACCAAGCTTGGGGGACTAAATGAAAAACTGTTTTTT	CATKLGGLNEKLFF
TRBV10-3	TRBD1	TRBJ1-1	-	TGTGCCATCAGTCAGGGGGCCGCGAACACTGAAGCTTTCTTT	CAISQGAANTEAFF
TRBV12-5	-	TRBJ2-3	-	TGTGCTAGTGGTTTGGGGTCGGGAGCTCAGGGAGATACGCAGTATTTT	CASGLGSGAQGDTQYF